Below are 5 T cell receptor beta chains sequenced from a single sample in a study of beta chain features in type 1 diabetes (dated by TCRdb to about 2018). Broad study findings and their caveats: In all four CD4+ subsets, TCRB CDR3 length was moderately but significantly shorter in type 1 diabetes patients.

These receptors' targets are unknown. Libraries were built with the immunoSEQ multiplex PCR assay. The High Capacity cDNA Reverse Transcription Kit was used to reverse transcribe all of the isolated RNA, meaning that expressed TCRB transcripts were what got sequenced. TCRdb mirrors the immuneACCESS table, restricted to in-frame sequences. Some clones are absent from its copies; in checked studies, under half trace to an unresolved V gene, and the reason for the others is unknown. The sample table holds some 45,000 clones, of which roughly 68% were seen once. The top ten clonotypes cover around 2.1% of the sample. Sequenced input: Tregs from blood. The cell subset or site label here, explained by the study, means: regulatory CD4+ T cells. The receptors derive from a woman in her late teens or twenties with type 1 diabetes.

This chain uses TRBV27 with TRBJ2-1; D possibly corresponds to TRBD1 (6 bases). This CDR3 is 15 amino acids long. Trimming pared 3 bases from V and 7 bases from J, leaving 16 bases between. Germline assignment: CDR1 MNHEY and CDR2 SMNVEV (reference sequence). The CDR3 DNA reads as TGTGCCAGCAGTTTCTTGGGGGCGGGTGGAAATGAGCAGTTCTTC. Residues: CASSFLGAGGNEQFF.

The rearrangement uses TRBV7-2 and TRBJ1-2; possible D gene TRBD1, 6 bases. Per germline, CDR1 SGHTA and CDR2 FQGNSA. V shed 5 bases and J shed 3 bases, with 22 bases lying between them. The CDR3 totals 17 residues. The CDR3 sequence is CASSPSRWTVEDYGYTF. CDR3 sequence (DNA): TGTGCCAGCAGCCCTAGTAGGTGGACAGTAGAAGACTATGGCTACACCTTC.

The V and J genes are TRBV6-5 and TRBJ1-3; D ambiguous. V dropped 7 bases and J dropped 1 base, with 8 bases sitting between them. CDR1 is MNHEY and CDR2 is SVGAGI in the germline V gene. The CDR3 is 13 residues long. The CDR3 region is CASNSLSGNTIYF. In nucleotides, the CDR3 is TGTGCCAGCAACAGCTTATCTGGAAACACCATATATTTT.

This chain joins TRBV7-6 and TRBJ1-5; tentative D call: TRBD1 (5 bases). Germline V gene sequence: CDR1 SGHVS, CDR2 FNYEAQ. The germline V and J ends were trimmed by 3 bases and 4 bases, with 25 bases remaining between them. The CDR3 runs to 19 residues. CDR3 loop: CASSLTGRVRAGRNQPQHF. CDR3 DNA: TGTGCCAGCAGCTTGACGGGTAGAGTTAGGGCAGGGCGTAATCAGCCCCAGCATTTT.

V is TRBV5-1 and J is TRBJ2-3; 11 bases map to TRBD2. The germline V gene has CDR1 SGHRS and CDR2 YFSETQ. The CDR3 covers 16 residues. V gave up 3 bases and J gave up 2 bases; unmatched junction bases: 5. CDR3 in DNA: TGCGCCAGCAGCTCGGCGACTAGCGGGGTCACAGATACGCAGTATTTT. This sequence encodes CASSSATSGVTDTQYF.